A selection of T cell receptor beta chains follows, all from one sample in a study of Ad26.COV2.S vaccination and SARS-CoV-2 variants. TCRdb's copy holds only in-frame clones and misses some; the assay was immunoSEQ multiplex PCR. This sample has approximately 250,000 clones, with 87% found just once. The specimen comprised peripheral blood, sampled in a trial of Ad26.COV2.S vaccine versus placebo. These receptors all stem from a person aged 18-60 years who received the Ad26.COV2.S COVID-19 vaccine or a placebo. The conserved cysteine and the conserved F or W are not part of the CDR3 here. Clone size is not always given. Where it is, it says once, few, many or a class for expanded clones.

clone size: once
V gene: TRBV11-2
J gene: TRBJ2-3
CDR3 protein: ASSPRDRGSTDTQY

clone size: NA
V gene: TRBV18
J gene: TRBJ1-1
CDR3 protein: ASSRTVRTANTEAF

clone size: once
V gene: TRBV30
J gene: TRBJ1-1
CDR3 protein: AWRGKGWDTEAF

clone size: NA
V gene: TRBV6-5
J gene: TRBJ1-2
CDR3 protein: ASRTNSEANYGYT

clone size: NA
V gene: TRBV4-3
J gene: TRBJ1-1
CDR3 protein: ASSRGGGDTEAF

clone size: once
V gene: TRBV9
J gene: TRBJ2-3
CDR3 protein: ASSVATGPQDTQY

clone size: NA
V gene: TRBV9
J gene: TRBJ1-2
CDR3 protein: ASSTTTGTGTYGYT

clone size: NA
V gene: TRBV9
J gene: TRBJ1-1
CDR3 protein: ASSPRGRAMNTEAF

clone size: NA
V gene: TRBV6-2/TRBV6-3
J gene: TRBJ2-5
CDR3 protein: ASSYGSWRETQY

clone size: NA
V gene: TRBV5-1
J gene: TRBJ1-1
CDR3 protein: ASSLGGGWSNTEAF

clone size: NA
V gene: TRBV12-5
J gene: TRBJ2-7
CDR3 protein: ASGSPPLAKYEQY

clone size: NA
V gene: TRBV19
J gene: TRBJ2-2
CDR3 protein: ASSNGLYNTGELF

clone size: NA
V gene: TRBV6-2/TRBV6-3
J gene: TRBJ2-3
CDR3 protein: ASSPLWTSGGFTDTQY

clone size: NA
V gene: TRBV5-4
J gene: TRBJ2-5
CDR3 protein: ASSLGLAGYQETQY

clone size: NA
V gene: TRBV19
J gene: TRBJ1-2
CDR3 protein: ASSSPRDLRILGIKHT

clone size: once
V gene: TRBV6-2/TRBV6-3
J gene: TRBJ2-5
CDR3 protein: ASSRRAFAYQETQY

clone size: NA
V gene: TRBV7-3
J gene: TRBJ2-2
CDR3 protein: ASSSTNTGELF